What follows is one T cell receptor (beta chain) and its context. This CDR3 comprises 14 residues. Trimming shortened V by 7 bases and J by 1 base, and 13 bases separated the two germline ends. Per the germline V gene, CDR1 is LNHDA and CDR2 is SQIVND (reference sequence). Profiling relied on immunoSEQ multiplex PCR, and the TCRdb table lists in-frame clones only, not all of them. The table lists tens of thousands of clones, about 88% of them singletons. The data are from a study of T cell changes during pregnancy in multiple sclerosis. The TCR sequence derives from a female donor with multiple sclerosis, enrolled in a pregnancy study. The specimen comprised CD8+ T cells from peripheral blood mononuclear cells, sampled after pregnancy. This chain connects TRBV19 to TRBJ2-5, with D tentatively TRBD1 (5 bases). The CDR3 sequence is CASMRRGAQETQYF. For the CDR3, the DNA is TGTGCCAGTATGAGGCGTGGGGCCCAAGAGACCCAGTACTTC.